This T cell receptor (beta chain) was found in a study of cytomegalovirus exposure and HLA in healthy donors. The V segment lost 0 bases and the J segment 10 bases; nucleotides outside the gene matches: 2. The CDR3 length is 13 residues. Per the germline V gene, CDR1 is SGHAT and CDR2 is FQNNGV. The assay was immunoSEQ multiplex PCR, and TCRdb's table has in-frame clones only and misses some. The sample lists about 160,000 clones, over 85% seen once, with 10% to 13% in the top ten. Study outcomes and limitations: Rarity marked most TCR sequences, yet some public TCRs occurred in many donors. Later, an analysis found that TCR clusters from the first cohort tended to co-occur in the roughly 110 validation repertoires. The study flagged around 160 TCR beta chains as cytomegalovirus-associated.

The donors belonged to the roughly 110-subject validation cohort, separate from the roughly 720-subject first cohort. To note about this clone: The antigen remains unidentified.

The sequenced material came from PBMCs. The rearrangement links TRBV11-2 to TRBJ2-1; 8 bases fit TRBD2. This receptor was obtained from a woman aged 18-29 years in good health and CMV-seropositive. The CDR3 is CASSLDPSGEQFF. For the CDR3, the DNA is TGTGCCAGCAGCTTAGATCCTAGCGGGGAGCAGTTCTTC.